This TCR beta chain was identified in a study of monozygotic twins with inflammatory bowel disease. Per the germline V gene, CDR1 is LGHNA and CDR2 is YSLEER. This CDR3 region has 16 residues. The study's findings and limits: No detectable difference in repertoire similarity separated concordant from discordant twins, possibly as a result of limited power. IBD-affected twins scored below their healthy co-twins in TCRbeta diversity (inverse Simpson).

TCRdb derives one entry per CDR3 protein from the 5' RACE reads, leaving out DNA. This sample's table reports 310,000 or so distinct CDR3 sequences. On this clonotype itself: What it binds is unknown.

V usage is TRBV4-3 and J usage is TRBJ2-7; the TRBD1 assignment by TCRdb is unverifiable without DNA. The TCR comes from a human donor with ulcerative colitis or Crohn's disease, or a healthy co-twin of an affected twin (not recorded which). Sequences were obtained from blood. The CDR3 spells CASSQGTGTGAYEQYF.